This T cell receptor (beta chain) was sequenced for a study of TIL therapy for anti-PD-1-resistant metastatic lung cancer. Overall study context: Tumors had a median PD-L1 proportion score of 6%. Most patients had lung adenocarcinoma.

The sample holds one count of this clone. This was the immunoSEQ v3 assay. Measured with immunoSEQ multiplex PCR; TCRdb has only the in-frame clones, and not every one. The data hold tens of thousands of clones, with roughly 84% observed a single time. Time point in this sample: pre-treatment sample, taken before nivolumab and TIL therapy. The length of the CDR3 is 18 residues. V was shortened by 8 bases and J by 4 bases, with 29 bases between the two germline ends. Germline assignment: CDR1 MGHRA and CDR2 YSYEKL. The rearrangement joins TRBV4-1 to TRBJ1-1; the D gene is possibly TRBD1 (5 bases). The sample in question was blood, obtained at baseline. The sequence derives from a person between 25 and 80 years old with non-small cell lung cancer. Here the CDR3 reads CASGLTLSGTGKGTEAFF. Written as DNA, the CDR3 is TGCGCCAGCGGCCTAACATTGTCCGGGACGGGCAAGGGCACTGAAGCTTTCTTT.